The 10 T cell receptor beta chains given below trace back to one sample, sequenced in a study of T cell changes during pregnancy in multiple sclerosis. Data came from immunoSEQ multiplex PCR; TCRdb stores just in-frame clones and leaves some out. The sample consists of tens of thousands of clones, 75% to 95% of them appearing once. Sequenced here: CD4+ T cells from peripheral blood mononuclear cells, sampled before pregnancy. These receptors were collected from a female donor with multiple sclerosis, enrolled in a pregnancy study.

This chain connects TRBV7-6 to TRBJ2-1, with D unclear. Germline V gene data show CDR1 as SGHVS and CDR2 as FNYEAQ. Trimming took 7 bases from V and 4 from J, leaving 14 bases between them. This CDR3 is built from 14 residues. CDR3 bases: TGTGCCAGCACACCCGACTCCGAGTACAATGAGCAGTTCTTC. This sequence encodes CASTPDSEYNEQFF.

The V gene is TRBV19, the J gene TRBJ1-1; D is uncertain. This CDR3 has 15 residues. Trimming pared 4 bases from V and 11 bases from J, leaving 23 bases between. Germline V gene sequence: CDR1 LNHDA, CDR2 SQIVND (reference sequence). In DNA form, the CDR3 reads TGTGCCAGTAGTAGACCCTCTGGGGAGGCCTTGGGTGCTTTCTTT. Its translation is CASSRPSGEALGAFF.

V is TRBV5-1 and J is TRBJ2-5; D is ambiguous. The CDR3 contains 14 residues. Trimming removed 2 bases at V and 1 base at J, with 9 bases between. From germline, CDR1 is SGHRS and CDR2 YFSETQ. For the CDR3, the DNA is TGCGCCAGCAGCTTCCCGCAGCGCCAAGAGACCCAGTACTTC. It is translated as CASSFPQRQETQYF.

The V gene is TRBV19, the J gene TRBJ1-1; D is undetermined. The CDR3 loop spans 15 amino acids. Germline V gene data show CDR1 as LNHDA and CDR2 as SQIVND (reference sequence). V lost 3 bases and J 1 base, leaving 12 bases between the germline ends. Here the CDR3 DNA reads TGTGCCAGTAGTATGCACCATACACCGAACACTGAAGCTTTCTTT. Protein sequence: CASSMHHTPNTEAFF.

This clone has just one count. The chain recombines TRBV5-5 with TRBJ2-7; perhaps TRBD2 as D (6 bases). CDR1 and CDR2 from the germline V gene are SGHKS and YYEKEE (reference sequence). This CDR3 comprises 16 residues. Deletions cut 2 bases from V and 0 bases from J, with 15 bases between. In DNA form, the CDR3 reads TGTGCCAGCAGCTTTGTCACGGGACTGGTCTCCTACGAGCAGTACTTC. Amino acids: CASSFVTGLVSYEQYF.

CDR3 loop: CASSIRGRAGGNEQFF. The CDR3 nucleotides are TGCGCCAGCAGCATCCGCGGGAGGGCAGGGGGCAATGAGCAGTTCTTC. This chain joins TRBV5-1 and TRBJ2-1, with 9 bases aligning to TRBD2. The CDR3 covers 16 residues. Germline CDR1 reads SGHRS; CDR2 reads YFSETQ. With V trimmed by 4 bases and J by 6 bases, 11 bases remained unmatched.

V usage is TRBV7-2 and J usage is TRBJ2-2, with D possibly being TRBD1 (6 bases). V lost 0 bases and J 1 base, leaving 9 bases between the germline ends. This CDR3 comprises 16 residues. Germline V gives CDR1 SGHTA, CDR2 FQGNSA. The CDR3 nucleotides read TGTGCCAGCAGCTTAGCCTCACAGGGGAACACCGGGGAGCTGTTTTTT. This gives the protein CASSLASQGNTGELFF.

J is TRBJ2-7 and V is TRBV5-1; 7 positions agree with TRBD2. The CDR3 spans 14 residues. V was pared by 1 base and J by 3 bases, with 4 bases of the junction left unmatched. Germline CDR1 SGHRS, CDR2 YFSETQ. In nucleotides, the CDR3 is TGCGCCAGCAGCTTGTCTCTAGCGGACTACGAGCAGTACTTC. It is translated as CASSLSLADYEQYF.

The rearrangement uses TRBV2 and TRBJ2-1; 9 nucleotides agree with TRBD2. CDR3 size: 17 residues. Germline V CDR1 and CDR2: SNHLY, FYNNEI. Unmatched junction bases numbered 11, after V lost 3 bases and J lost 5 bases. The CDR3 bases are TGTGCCAGCAGTGAGGGCAGACTGGCTAGCGGGAACAATGAGCAGTTCTTC. Encoded protein: CASSEGRLASGNNEQFF.

This clone was recorded once. The V and J genes are TRBV25-1 and TRBJ2-7, with TRBD2 as a possible D gene (7 bases). The length of the CDR3 is 16 residues. CDR1 is MGHDK and CDR2 is SYGVNS in the germline V gene. V shed 1 base and J shed 3 bases, with 16 bases lying between them. The CDR3 DNA reads as TGTGCCAGCAGTGAATCAGCGGGACAAGGGGGCTACGAGCAGTACTTC. Translation gives CASSESAGQGGYEQYF.